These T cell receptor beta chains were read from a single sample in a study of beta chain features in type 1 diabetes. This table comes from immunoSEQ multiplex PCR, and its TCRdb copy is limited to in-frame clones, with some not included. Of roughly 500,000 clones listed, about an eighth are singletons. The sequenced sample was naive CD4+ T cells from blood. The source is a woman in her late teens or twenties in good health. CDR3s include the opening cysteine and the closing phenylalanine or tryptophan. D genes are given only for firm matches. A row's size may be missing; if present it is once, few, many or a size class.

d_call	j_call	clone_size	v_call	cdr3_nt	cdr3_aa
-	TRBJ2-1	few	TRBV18	TGTGCCAGCTCACCACCGAGGGGCGGGCAGTTCTTC	CASSPPRGGQFF
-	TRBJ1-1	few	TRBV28	TGTGCCAGCACCCCGGGACGGAGTCCTGAAGCTTTCTTT	CASTPGRSPEAFF
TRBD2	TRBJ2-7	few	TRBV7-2	TGTGCCAGCAGCCCAAAGACTAGCGGGAGTTACGAGCAGTACTTC	CASSPKTSGSYEQYF
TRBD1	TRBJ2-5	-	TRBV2	TGTGCCAGCAACGGACAGGGTCAAGAGACCCAGTACTTC	CASNGQGQETQYF
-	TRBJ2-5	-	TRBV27	TGTGCCAGCAGGGAACTAGGGGGGCCGGGAGAGACCCAGTACTTC	CASRELGGPGETQYF
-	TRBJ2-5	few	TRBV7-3	TGTGCCAGCAGCTTGGCAGGACCCCGAGAGACCCAGTACTTC	CASSLAGPRETQYF
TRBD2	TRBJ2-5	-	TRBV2	TGTGCCTGCGCCACTAGCGGGCCCCCCGGGACCCAGTACTTC	CACATSGPPGTQYF
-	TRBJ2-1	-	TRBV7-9	TGTGCCAGCAGCTGGACCGACCGCTCCTACAATGAGCAGTTCTTC	CASSWTDRSYNEQFF
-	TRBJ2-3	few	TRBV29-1	TGCAGCGTTGAAGATCGGGGCAGCACAGATACGCAGTATTTT	CSVEDRGSTDTQYF
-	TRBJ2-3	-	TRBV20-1	TGCAGTGCCACTTCAACAGATACGCAGTATTTT	CSATSTDTQYF
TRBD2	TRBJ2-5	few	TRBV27	TGTGCCAGCAGGAGACGGACTAGCCAATATGAGACCCAGTACTTC	CASRRRTSQYETQYF
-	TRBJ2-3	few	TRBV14	TGTGCCAGCAGCCAAGGCGGGGCCCGAGATACGCAGTATTTT	CASSQGGARDTQYF
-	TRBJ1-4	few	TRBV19	TGTGCCAGTAGGGGGGTTTGGGAAAAACTGTTTTTT	CASRGVWEKLFF
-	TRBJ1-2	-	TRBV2	TGTGCCAGCAGTGATCGCGACAGGTTCTATGGCTACACCTTC	CASSDRDRFYGYTF
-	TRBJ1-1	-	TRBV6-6	TGTGCCAGCAGGTCGGGACACCAGAACACTGAAGCTTTCTTT	CASRSGHQNTEAFF
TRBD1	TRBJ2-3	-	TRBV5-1	TGCGCCAGCAGCAACCGGGACAGGAGCACAGATACGCAGTATTTT	CASSNRDRSTDTQYF
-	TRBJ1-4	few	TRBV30	TGTGCCTGGACTTCTGGGAATAATGAAAAACTGTTTTTT	CAWTSGNNEKLFF
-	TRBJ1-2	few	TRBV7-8	TGTGCCAGCAGCTTAGCCCTGGGCAGGGCTAATAACTATGGCTACACCTTC	CASSLALGRANNYGYTF
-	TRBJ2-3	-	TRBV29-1	TGCAGCGTCCTGGGGGCTAGCTCTCCAACAGATACGCAGTATTTT	CSVLGASSPTDTQYF
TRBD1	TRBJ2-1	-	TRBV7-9	TGTGCCGAAAGTAGTCGGGCAGGGGGCAATGAGCAGTTCTTC	CAESSRAGGNEQFF
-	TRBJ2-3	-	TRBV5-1	TGCGCCAGCAGCCCTAGGTATCAGGATACGCAGTATTTT	CASSPRYQDTQYF
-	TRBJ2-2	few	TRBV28	TGTGCCAGCAGTTTTCGGGGGGCTGTTACCGGGGAGCTGTTTTTT	CASSFRGAVTGELFF
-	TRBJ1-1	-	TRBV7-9	TGTGCCAGCATCCAAACAGGGAACACTGAAGCTTTCTTT	CASIQTGNTEAFF
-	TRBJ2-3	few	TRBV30	TGTGCCTGGAGCCGTGAGGGACCGACAGATACGCAGTATTTT	CAWSREGPTDTQYF
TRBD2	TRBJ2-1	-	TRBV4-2	TGTGCCAGCAGCCAAGATTTGCGCGGGGGCTACAATGAGCAGTTCTTC	CASSQDLRGGYNEQFF
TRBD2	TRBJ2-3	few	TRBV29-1	TGCAGCGTTGGTCAGCGGGGGGGCCGGACAGATACGCAGTATTTT	CSVGQRGGRTDTQYF
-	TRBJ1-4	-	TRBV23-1	TGCGCCCGCGGGGAGGAGGAGGAAAAACTGTTTTTT	CARGEEEEKLFF
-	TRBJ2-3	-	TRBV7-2	TGTGCCAGCAGCAGGGCGAGCGGTACGCAGTATTTT	CASSRASGTQYF
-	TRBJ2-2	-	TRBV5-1	TGCGCCAGCAGCTTGGTGACGGACGGGGAGCTGTTTTTT	CASSLVTDGELFF
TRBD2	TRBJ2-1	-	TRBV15	TGTGCCACCCAGGGACTAGCGGACAATGAGCAGTTCTTC	CATQGLADNEQFF
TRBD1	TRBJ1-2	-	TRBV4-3	TGCGCCAGCAGCCAACTAGGGACAGTTGGCTACACCTTC	CASSQLGTVGYTF
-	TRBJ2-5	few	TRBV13	TGTGCCAGCAGCGAAACAGGGAGGGAGACCCAGTACTTC	CASSETGRETQYF
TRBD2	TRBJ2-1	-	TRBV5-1	TGCGCCAGCAGCCCCTTAGCGGGATACAATGAGCAGTTCTTC	CASSPLAGYNEQFF
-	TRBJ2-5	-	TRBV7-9	TGTGCCAGCAGCCCCGAGGTCCAAGAGACCCAGTACTTC	CASSPEVQETQYF
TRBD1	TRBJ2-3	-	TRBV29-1	TGCAGCGTGACAGGGGGAAGGGGCACAGATACGCAGTATTTT	CSVTGGRGTDTQYF
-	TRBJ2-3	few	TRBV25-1	TGTGCCAGCAGCTTGAAGGGGAGAAGCACAGATACGCAGTATTTT	CASSLKGRSTDTQYF
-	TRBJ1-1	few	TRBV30	TGTGCCTGGAGCCAGGACGACGGGGCTTTCTTT	CAWSQDDGAFF
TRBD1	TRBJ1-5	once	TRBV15	TGTGCCACCAGCAGAGATTTCGGCGGGACAGGAACCGAGCCCCAGCATTTT	CATSRDFGGTGTEPQHF
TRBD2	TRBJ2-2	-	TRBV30	TGTGCCTGGAAGCGGGGATACACCGGGGAGCTGTTTTTT	CAWKRGYTGELFF
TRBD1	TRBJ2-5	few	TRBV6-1	TGTGCCAGCAGTGTGACAGGGTCAAAAGAGACCCAGTACTTC	CASSVTGSKETQYF
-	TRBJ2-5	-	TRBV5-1	TGCGCCAGCAGCTTGGGAGACAGCCAAGAGACCCAGTACTTC	CASSLGDSQETQYF
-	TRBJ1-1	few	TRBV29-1	TGCAGTGGGGAGTGGGGAAACACTGAAGCTTTCTTT	CSGEWGNTEAFF
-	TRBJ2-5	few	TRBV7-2	TGTGCCAGCAGCGGCCCTATGACGTACCAAGAGACCCAGTACTTC	CASSGPMTYQETQYF
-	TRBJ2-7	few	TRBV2	TGTGCCAGCAGTGAAGCGCTTAGCGGACAAGGCTTC	CASSEALSGQGF
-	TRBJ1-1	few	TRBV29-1	TGCAGCGTTGTAATTTCAATGAACACTGAAGCTTTCTTT	CSVVISMNTEAFF
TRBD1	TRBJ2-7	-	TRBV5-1	TGCGCCAGCGGACAGGGTGGAGAAGACGAGCAGTACTTC	CASGQGGEDEQYF
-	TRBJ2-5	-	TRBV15	TGTGCCACCAGCAGAGGTGTCTCAGAGACCCAGTACTTC	CATSRGVSETQYF
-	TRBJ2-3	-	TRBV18	TGTGCCAGCTCACCAGAGACTAAGCCAGATACGCAGTATTTT	CASSPETKPDTQYF
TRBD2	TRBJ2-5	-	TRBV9	TGTGCCAGCAGCGCTTTTCAGCGGGGGGCCGGGGAGACCCAGTACTTC	CASSAFQRGAGETQYF
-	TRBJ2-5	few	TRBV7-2	TGTGCCAGCAGCTTACAGCCCAACCAAGAGACCCAGTACTTC	CASSLQPNQETQYF
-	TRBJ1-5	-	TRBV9	TGTGCCAGCAGCCCGAACCGGGAGCCCCAATGGAGGCTAAGCGGTCAGCCCCAGCATTTT	CASSPNREPQWRLSGQPQHF
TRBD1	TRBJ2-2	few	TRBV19	TGTGCCAGTACCCTGGGACAGGAGCTAGGGGAGCTGTTTTTT	CASTLGQELGELFF
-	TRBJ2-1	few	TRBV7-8	TGTGCCAGCACGGTAAGATTTACGCTGGGGAATGAGCAGTTCTTC	CASTVRFTLGNEQFF
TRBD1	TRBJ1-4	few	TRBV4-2	TGTGCCAGCAGCCAGACGGGACAGGGGAATGAAAAACTGTTTTTT	CASSQTGQGNEKLFF